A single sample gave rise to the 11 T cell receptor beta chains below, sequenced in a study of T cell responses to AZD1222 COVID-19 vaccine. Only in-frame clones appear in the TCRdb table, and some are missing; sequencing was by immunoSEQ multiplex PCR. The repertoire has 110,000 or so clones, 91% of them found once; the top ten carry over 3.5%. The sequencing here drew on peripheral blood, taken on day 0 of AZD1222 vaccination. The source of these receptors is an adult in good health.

CDR3 loop: CASSLAARTDTQYF. CDR3 nucleotide sequence: TGTGCCAGCAGCTTAGCGGCCCGCACAGATACGCAGTATTTT. The chain combines TRBV7-3 with TRBJ2-3; D uncertain. CDR1 and CDR2 (germline): SGHTA, FQGTGA. V was clipped by 2 bases and J by 1 base, with 7 bases between them. CDR3 length equals 14 residues.

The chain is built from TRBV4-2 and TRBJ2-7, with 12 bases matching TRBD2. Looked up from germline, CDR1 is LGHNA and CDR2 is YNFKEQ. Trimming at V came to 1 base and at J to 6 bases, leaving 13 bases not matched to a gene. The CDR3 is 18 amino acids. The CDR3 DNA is TGTGCCAGCAGCCAAGCTACTAGCGGGGGGCCTCGGGAGGGCGAGCAGTACTTC. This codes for CASSQATSGGPREGEQYF.

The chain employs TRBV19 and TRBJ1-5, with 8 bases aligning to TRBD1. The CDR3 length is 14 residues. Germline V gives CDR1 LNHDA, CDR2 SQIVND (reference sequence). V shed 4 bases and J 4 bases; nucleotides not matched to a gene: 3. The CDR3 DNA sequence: TGTGCCAGTAGTACTACAGGGGGAAATCAGCCCCAGCATTTT. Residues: CASSTTGGNQPQHF.

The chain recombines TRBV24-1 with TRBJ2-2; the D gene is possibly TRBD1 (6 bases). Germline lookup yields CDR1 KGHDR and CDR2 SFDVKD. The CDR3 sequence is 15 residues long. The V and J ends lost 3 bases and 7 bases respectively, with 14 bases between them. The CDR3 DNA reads TGTGCCACCAGTGATCAAACAGGGAATGTCGGGGAGCTGTTTTTT. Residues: CATSDQTGNVGELFF.

CDR3 sequence (DNA): TGCGCCAGCAGCCGGGAGGGACTAGCGGGGGGGCAGTTGAGGAATGAGCAGTTCTTC. Its protein is CASSREGLAGGQLRNEQFF. The rearrangement joins TRBV4-3 to TRBJ2-1; 16 bases map to TRBD2. This CDR3 is built from 19 residues. CDR1 is LGHNA, CDR2 YSLEER, per germline. V lost 4 bases, J lost 7 bases, and 13 bases stayed unmatched.

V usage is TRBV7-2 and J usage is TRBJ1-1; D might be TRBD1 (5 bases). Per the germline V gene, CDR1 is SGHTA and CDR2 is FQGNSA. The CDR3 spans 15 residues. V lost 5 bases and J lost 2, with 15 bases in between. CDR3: CASSAGWTTNTEAFF. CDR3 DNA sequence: TGTGCCAGCAGCGCTGGTTGGACAACAAACACTGAAGCTTTCTTT.

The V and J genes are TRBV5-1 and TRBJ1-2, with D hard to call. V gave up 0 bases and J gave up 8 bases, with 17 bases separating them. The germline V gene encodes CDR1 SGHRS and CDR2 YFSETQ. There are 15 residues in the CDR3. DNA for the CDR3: TGCGCCAGCAGCTTGGCCGCTCAGGTCGCTGGGGGCTACACCTTC. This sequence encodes CASSLAAQVAGGYTF.

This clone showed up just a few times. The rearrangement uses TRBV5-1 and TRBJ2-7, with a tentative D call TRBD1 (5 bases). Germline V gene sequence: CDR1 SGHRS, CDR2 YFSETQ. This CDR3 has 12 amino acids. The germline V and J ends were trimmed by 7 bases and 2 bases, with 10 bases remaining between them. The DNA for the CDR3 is TGCGCCAGCGGTGACAGAGCCTACGAGCAGTACTTC. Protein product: CASGDRAYEQYF. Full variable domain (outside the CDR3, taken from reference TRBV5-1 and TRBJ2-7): KAGVTQTPRYLIKTRGQQVTLSCSPISGHRSVSWYQQTPGQGLQFLFEYFSETQRNKGNFPGRFSGRQFSNSRSEMNVSTLELGDSALYLCASGDRAYEQYFGPGTRLTVT.

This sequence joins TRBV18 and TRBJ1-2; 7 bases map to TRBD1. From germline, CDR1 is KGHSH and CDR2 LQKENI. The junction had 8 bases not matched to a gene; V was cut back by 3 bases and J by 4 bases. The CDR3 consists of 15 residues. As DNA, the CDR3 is TGTGCCAGCTCACCCGACACAGGGGTAAGCTATGGCTACACCTTC. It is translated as CASSPDTGVSYGYTF.

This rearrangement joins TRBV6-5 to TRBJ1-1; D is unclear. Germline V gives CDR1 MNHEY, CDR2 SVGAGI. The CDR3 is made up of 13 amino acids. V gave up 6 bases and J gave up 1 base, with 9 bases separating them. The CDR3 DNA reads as TGTGCCAGCAGCCCATTTGGGAACACTGAAGCTTTCTTT. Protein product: CASSPFGNTEAFF.

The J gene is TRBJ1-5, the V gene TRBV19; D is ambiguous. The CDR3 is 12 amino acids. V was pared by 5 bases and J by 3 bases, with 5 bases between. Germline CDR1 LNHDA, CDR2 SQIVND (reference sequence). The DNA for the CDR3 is TGTGCCAGTAGTGACACCAATCAGCCCCAGCATTTT. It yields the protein CASSDTNQPQHF.